These 4 T cell receptor beta chains were all obtained from the same sample, sequenced in a study of T cell changes during pregnancy in multiple sclerosis. Assay used: immunoSEQ multiplex PCR; TCRdb lists only in-frame clones, some missing. The profile covers roughly 41,000 clones, with about 89% appearing a single time and approximately 0.67% taken by the ten largest. The sequences come from CD4+ T cells from peripheral blood mononuclear cells, collected in the first trimester of pregnancy. The receptors were sampled from a female donor with multiple sclerosis, enrolled in a pregnancy study.

The chain recombines TRBV30 with TRBJ1-4; maybe TRBD1 (6 bases). The CDR3 runs 16 residues. Germline assignment: CDR1 GTSNPN and CDR2 SVGIG (reference sequence). Trimming pared 3 bases from V and 0 bases from J, leaving 14 bases between. CDR3 DNA sequence: TGTGCCTGGAGCCTGCGGACAGTTGCAACTAATGAAAAACTGTTTTTT. Encoded protein: CAWSLRTVATNEKLFF. Full variable domain (rest looked up from reference TRBV30 and TRBJ1-4): SQTIHQWPATLVQPVGSPLSLECTVEGTSNPNLYWYRQAAGRGLQLLFYSVGIGQISSEVPQNLSASRPQDRQFILSSKKLLLSDSGFYLCAWSLRTVATNEKLFFGSGTQLSVL.

The chain is built from TRBV2 and TRBJ2-3; D call uncertain. V lost 4 bases to trimming and J lost 1 base, with 9 bases between them. The CDR3 runs 14 residues. The germline V gene has CDR1 SNHLY and CDR2 FYNNEI. The chain's CDR3 is CASSAVMRTDTQYF. As DNA, the CDR3 is TGTGCCAGCAGTGCGGTAATGCGCACAGATACGCAGTATTTT. Complete variable domain (other parts from reference TRBV2 and TRBJ2-3): EPEVTQTPSHQVTQMGQEVILRCVPISNHLYFYWYRQILGQKVEFLVSFYNNEISEKSEIFDDQFSVERPDGSNFTLKIRSTKLEDSAMYFCASSAVMRTDTQYFGPGTRLTVL.

This chain joins TRBV29-1 and TRBJ2-2; TRBD1 agrees at 8 bases. With 7 bases clipped from V and 8 bases from J, the junction kept 15 bases outside the gene matches. Germline CDR1 reads SQVTM; CDR2 reads ANQGSEA. The CDR3 has 15 residues. CDR3 residues: CSAAGGTGPSGELFF. The DNA of the CDR3 is TGCAGCGCAGCAGGAGGGACAGGCCCGTCGGGGGAGCTGTTTTTT.

The chain couples TRBV7-9 to TRBJ2-5; D uncertain. This CDR3 is built from 15 residues. Looked up from germline, CDR1 is SEHNR and CDR2 is FQNEAQ (reference sequence). Trimming shortened V by 1 base and J by 2 bases, and 11 bases separated the two germline ends. Here the CDR3 reads CASSLVPHGQETQYF. CDR3 bases: TGTGCCAGCAGCTTAGTTCCCCACGGGCAAGAGACCCAGTACTTC.